Described below is a single T cell receptor beta chain sequence and its context. The CDR3 is 15 amino acids. Germline values: CDR1 SGHRS, CDR2 YFSETQ. Trimming pared 0 bases from V and 4 bases from J, leaving 10 bases between. Random hexamers were used to reverse transcribe the RNA input (roughly 0.5 to 1 ug). One entry per CDR3 protein results from TCRdb running MiXCR on the immunoSEQ multiplex PCR reads. The table records nearly 25,000 distinct CDR3 sequences, about 94% of them present only once. This specimen belongs to a study of CD8 T cells in Susac syndrome. This rearrangement joins TRBV5-1 to TRBJ2-2; tentatively, D is TRBD1 (6 bases). Sequenced material: CD8+ T cells from PBMCs. The TCR originated in a human donor with Susac syndrome. In nucleotides, the CDR3 is TGCGCCAGCAGCTTGGGAGTAGGGGGCACCGGGGAGCTGTTTTTT. Translating gives CASSLGVGGTGELFF.